This T cell receptor beta chain was profiled in a study of shared clonotypes between healthy human individuals (dated by TCRdb to the early 2020s). Turning to the overall study: Two women and three men aged 18 to 49 years were included in the cohort. To estimate repertoire size and how much clonotypes are shared between individuals, the study performed deep sequencing of blood TCR repertoires from about 5 healthy adults. Between about 0.94 and 8.9 billion PBMCs per donor were obtained by leukapheresis. To increase sequencing depth and limit assay-specific biases, different laboratories used diverse techniques to prepare libraries and sequence TCR repertoires.

As concerns this clone: Its antigen is unknown. The input lacks base qualities; no much larger clone sits a single base away.

CDR1 and CDR2 (SGHAT, FQNNGV) derive from the germline V gene. Taken from cysteine to phenylalanine, the CDR3 has 16 residues. The entry retains the CDR3 DNA only, 48 bases that are in frame from base 1. After removal of 5 bases from V and 3 bases from J, the junction retains 10 bases not matched to a gene. Using the deep immunoSEQ assay, multiplex PCR amplified TCR CDR3 regions from genomic DNA. Extracted genomic DNA from each cell subset was distributed evenly across all wells of several immunoSEQ 96-well plates, and each plate was treated as a replicate. For unsorted PBMC, roughly 330 ng of genomic DNA, equivalent to 25,000 to 35,000 T cell genomes, went into each replicate PCR. Ten immunoSEQ deep assay plates were used to sequence the unsorted PBMC genomic DNA. The purified libraries were quantified using a Qubit 3.0 fluorometer, sized with a Bioanalyzer 2100, and then quantified again using the KAPA Library Quantification kit. Every immunoSEQ 96-well plate was sequenced on a dedicated single-read 150-cycle Illumina NextSeq 550 flow cell. Per the source publication's procedure: The immunoSEQ output contained only junctional sequences without quality scores, so filtering could not match that applied to full-length reads. Sequences were annotated with PyIR, a Python wrapper for IgBLAST v1.9, using IMGT germline references to assign V/J genes and CDR3. Reads were filtered out if the reads had weak V/J assignments (E-value above 1e-6), no CDR3, stop codons, out-of-frame junctions, or ambiguous translated residues. A V3J clonotype was defined by an identical inferred V gene, J gene, and CDR3 amino acid sequence. Percentage overlap between repertoires was computed as shared unique clonotypes divided by the size of the smaller repertoire. Three approaches were used to assess repertoire richness: RTK rarefaction, the Chao1 estimator, and Recon v2.1 estimates of unobserved clonotypes. Here the immuneACCESS table is served through TCRdb, limited to in-frame sequences with V and J called. Missing clones are a known gap in these copies; in checked studies unresolved V genes cover under half, and the rest lacks a known reason. The D gene and trimming were derived from the DNA, and the V and J assignments and clone size from that table. This sample has about 470,000 clones in its table, and more than 75% of those were observed once. The ten largest clones capture about 13% of the sample.

The paper's findings and limits, for the study overall: Pairwise subsampling indicated that sequencing depth was expected to affect the degree of clonotype sharing among donors. Because the study included a small number of donors, the genetic and exposure-history diversity represented was limited. Only blood was sampled, and tissue TCR repertoires likely differ from those in blood.

The donors were healthy, HIV-negative adults with no recently reported acute infections or vaccinations. Every donor was a Caucasian adult residing in Nashville, Tennessee, USA. For unsorted samples, some 100 million PBMCs were counted and genomic DNA was extracted with the QIAamp DNA Blood Mini kit. After blood collection by leukapheresis, PBMCs were isolated using Ficoll-Histopaque density gradient centrifugation and then cryopreserved in the vapor phase of liquid nitrogen. The receptor chain draws on TRBV11-2 and TRBJ2-1, and TRBD2 matches 7 of the central bases. The sequence derives from a woman in her 40s in good health. Some clones in this sample may be carry-over from other donors' samples. Sequencing used PBMCs. The DNA reads TGTGCCAGCAGCCCCCGGAGGGCGGGAGTCTACAATGAGCAGTTCTTC. Translated, this is CASSPRRAGVYNEQFF.